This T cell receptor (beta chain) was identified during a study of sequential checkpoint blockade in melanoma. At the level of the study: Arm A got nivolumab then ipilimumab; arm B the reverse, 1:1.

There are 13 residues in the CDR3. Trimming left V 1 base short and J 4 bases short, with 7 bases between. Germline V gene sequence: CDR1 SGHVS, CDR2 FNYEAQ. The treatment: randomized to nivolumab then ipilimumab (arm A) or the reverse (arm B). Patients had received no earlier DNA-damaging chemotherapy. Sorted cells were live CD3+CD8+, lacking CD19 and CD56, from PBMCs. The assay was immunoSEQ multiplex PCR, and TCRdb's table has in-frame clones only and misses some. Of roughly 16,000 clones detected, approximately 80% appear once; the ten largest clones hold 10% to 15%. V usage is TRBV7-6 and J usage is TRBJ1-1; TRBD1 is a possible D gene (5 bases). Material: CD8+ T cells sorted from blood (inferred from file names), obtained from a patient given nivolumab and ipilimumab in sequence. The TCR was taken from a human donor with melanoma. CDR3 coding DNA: TGTGCCAGCAGCTTAGGGGACTCCACTGAAGCTTTCTTT. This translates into CASSLGDSTEAFF.